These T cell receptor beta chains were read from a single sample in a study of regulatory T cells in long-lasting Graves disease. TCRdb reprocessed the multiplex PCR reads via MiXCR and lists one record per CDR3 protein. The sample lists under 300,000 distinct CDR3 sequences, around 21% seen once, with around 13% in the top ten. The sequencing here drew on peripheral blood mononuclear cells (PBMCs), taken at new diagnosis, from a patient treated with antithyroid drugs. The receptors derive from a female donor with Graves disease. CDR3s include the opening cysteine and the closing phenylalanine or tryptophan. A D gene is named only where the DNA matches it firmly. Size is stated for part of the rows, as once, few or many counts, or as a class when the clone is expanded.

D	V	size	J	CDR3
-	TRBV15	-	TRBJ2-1	CATSGGVGGAGQFF
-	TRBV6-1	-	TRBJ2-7	CASSELNYEQYF
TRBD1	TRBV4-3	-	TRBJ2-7	CASSQDPPPQTGVYYEQYF
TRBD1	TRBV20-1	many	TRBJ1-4	CSAADRATTNEKLFF
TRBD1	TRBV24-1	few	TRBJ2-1	CATNRGNEQFF
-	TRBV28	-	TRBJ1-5	CASRANGGETQPQHF
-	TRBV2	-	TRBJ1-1	CASADNTLNTEAFF
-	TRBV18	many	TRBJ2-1	CASSPTRSGAYNEQFF
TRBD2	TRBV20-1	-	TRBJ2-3	CSASLTSGSTDTQYF
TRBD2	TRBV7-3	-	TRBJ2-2	CASSSVAGGGELFF
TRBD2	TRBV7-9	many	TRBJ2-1	CASSLGFQREYNEQFF
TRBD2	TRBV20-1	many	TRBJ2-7	CSARLAGSYEQYF
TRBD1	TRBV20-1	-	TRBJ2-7	CSARSTGDYEQYF
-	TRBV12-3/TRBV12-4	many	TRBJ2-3	CASSSVAGDTQYF
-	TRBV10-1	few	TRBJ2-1	CASSADSYNEQFF
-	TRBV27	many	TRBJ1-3	CASSWKGNNGNTIYF
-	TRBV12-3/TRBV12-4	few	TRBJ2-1	CASSSGDEQFF
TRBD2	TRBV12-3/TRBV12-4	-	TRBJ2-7	CASSTTSGSGEQYF
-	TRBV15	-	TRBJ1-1	CATSRGESGVNTEAFF
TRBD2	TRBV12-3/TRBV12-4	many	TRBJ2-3	CASRLTGGADTQYF
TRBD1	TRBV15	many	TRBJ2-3	CATSTDRGPQYF
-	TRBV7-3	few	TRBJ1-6	CASSPAAGMNSPLHF
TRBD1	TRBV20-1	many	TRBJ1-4	CSAKNGQGDEKLFF
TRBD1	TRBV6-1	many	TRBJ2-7	CASTETTGVGDEQYF
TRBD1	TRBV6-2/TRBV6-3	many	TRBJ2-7	CASSYRQGVSLEYF
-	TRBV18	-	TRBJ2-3	CASPRVGADTQYF
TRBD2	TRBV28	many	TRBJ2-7	CASSLLAGGLSSYEQYF
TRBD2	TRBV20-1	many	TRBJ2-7	CSARFGGYYEQYF
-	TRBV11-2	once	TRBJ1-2	CASSQLTNYGYTF
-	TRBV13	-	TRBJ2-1	CASSPSLNEQFF
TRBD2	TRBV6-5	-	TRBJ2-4	CASSYELAGVRDIQYF
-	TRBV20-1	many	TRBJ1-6	CSARDQGQGNSPLHF
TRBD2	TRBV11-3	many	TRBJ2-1	CASSFHRTSGFYNEQFF
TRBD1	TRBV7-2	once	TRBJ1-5	CASSLEGTGMRPQHF
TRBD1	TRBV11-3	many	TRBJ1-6	CASRSQGSPLHF
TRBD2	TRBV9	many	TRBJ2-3	CASSVAGGKGDTQYF
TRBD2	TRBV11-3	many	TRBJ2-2	CASSPGTSGSTGELFF
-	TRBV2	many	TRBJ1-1	CASSYKGNTEAFF
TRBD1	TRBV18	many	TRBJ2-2	CASSRQGENTGELFF
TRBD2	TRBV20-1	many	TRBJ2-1	CSVPATSGYNEQFF
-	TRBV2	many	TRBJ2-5	CASSTQDGKETQYF
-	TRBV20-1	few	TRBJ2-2	CSARFQGNTGELFF
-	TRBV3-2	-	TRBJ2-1	CASSPRLGLAVYNEQFF
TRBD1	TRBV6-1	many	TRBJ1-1	CASSQRQGGTEAFF
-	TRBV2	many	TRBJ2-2	CASTRASPNTGELFF